Listed here are 11 T cell receptor beta chains from one sample, sequenced in a study of molecular identifiers for immune sequencing clone quantification. One entry per CDR3 protein results from TCRdb running MiXCR on the PCR reads. The table lists some 320,000 distinct CDR3 sequences, 24% of them singletons. Source material: naive CD8+ T cells from blood, with Jurkat cell RNA spiked in. Subset reported: FACS-sorted CD8+CD4-CCR7+CD45RA+ naive T cells. These receptors came from a human donor in good health. Some libraries in this study had Jurkat cell RNA spiked in.

This clonotype was counted between two and nine times. The chain is built from TRBV4-3 and TRBJ2-7; D is undetermined. Germline assignment: CDR1 LGHNA and CDR2 YSLEER. CDR3 size: 17 residues. Trimming cost V 4 bases and J 0 bases, with 19 bases left between them. The CDR3 here is CASSLGAWTESSYEQYF. CDR3 DNA: TGCGCCAGCAGCCTAGGCGCCTGGACGGAAAGCTCCTACGAGCAGTACTTC.

The chain has TRBV6-5 and TRBJ1-1; possible D gene TRBD1, 5 bases. Per germline, CDR1 MNHEY and CDR2 SVGAGI. Trimming took 1 base from V and 5 from J, leaving 11 bases between them. The CDR3 contains 14 residues. CDR3 amino acids: CASSYYPGATEAFF. The CDR3 nucleotides read TGTGCCAGCAGTTACTATCCCGGGGCGACTGAAGCTTTCTTT.

To note about this clonotype: A junction end diverges from the germline sequence, so it may reflect a read error. V and J are TRBV9 and TRBJ2-2, with D possibly being TRBD2 (5 bases). The CDR3 sequence is 15 residues long. CDR1 SGDLS and CDR2 YYNGEE come from the germline V gene. CDR3 amino acids: CACSFRTANTGELFF. DNA for the CDR3: TGTGCCTGCAGCTTTAGGACTGCGAACACCGGGGAGCTGTTTTTT.

V gene TRBV4-3 combines with J gene TRBJ2-3, with TRBD2 matching 12 bases. The CDR3 consists of 16 residues. The germline gives CDR1 LGHNA, CDR2 YSLEER. Unmatched junction bases numbered 4, after V lost 4 bases and J lost 2 bases. Here the CDR3 DNA reads TGCGCCAGCAGCCGATGGACTAGCGGGGACACAGATACGCAGTATTTT. This sequence encodes CASSRWTSGDTDTQYF.

This clonotype has a count of ten or more. The chain has TRBV29-1 and TRBJ2-1; no firm D call. Per the germline V gene, CDR1 is SQVTM and CDR2 is ANQGSEA. CDR3 length: 10 amino acids. The V and J ends lost 7 bases and 4 bases respectively, with 5 bases between them. This CDR3 reads CSARYNEQFF. The CDR3 bases are TGCAGCGCAAGATACAATGAGCAGTTCTTC.

This clonotype was seen more than once but under ten times. For the CDR3, the DNA is TGTGCCAGCAGTACGGACAGGCAGAGCTCCTACGAGCAGTACTTC. Its protein is CASSTDRQSSYEQYF. V and J are TRBV28 and TRBJ2-7, with TRBD1 matching 7 bases. CDR1 is MDHEN, CDR2 SYDVKM, per germline. The J segment lost 0 bases and the V segment lost 5 bases, leaving 7 bases of the junction unmatched. The CDR3 contains 15 residues.

J is TRBJ2-6 and V is TRBV5-8, with D maybe TRBD2 (6 bases). The V gene's germline CDR1 is SGHTS and CDR2 YDEGEE. The CDR3 is made up of 18 amino acids. Trimming shortened V by 4 bases and J by 0 bases, and 17 bases separated the two germline ends. CDR3 DNA sequence: TGTGCCAGCAGCCCAAGGCTGCCGGGAGACTCTGGGGCCAACGTCCTGACTTTC. It translates to CASSPRLPGDSGANVLTF.

The J gene is TRBJ2-3, the V gene TRBV13, with 10 bases matching TRBD2. J gave up 0 bases and V 0 bases, and 12 bases lay outside the gene matches. Germline V gene lookup returns CDR1 PRHDT and CDR2 FYEKMQ (reference sequence). The CDR3 sequence is 20 residues long. CDR3: CASSLGTTWTSGSSTDTQYF. CDR3 coding DNA: TGTGCCAGCAGCTTAGGCACTACCTGGACTAGCGGTTCTAGCACAGATACGCAGTATTTT.

About this clonotype: A much more abundant neighbour one base away suggests this may be a read error. V is TRBV7-9 and J is TRBJ1-1, with D possibly matching TRBD1 (6 bases). The CDR3 consists of 15 residues. The germline CDR1 and CDR2 sequences are SEHNR and FQNEAQ (reference sequence). The CDR3 sequence: CAGSLDGQGFTEAFF. The CDR3 DNA reads TGTGCCGGCAGCTTAGATGGCCAGGGGTTCACTGAAGCTTTCTTT.

This clonotype was detected many times. The gene calls are TRBV28 and TRBJ2-1; weak D call: TRBD1 (6 bases). V lost 3 bases and J 7 bases, leaving 10 bases between the germline ends. The CDR3 is made up of 13 amino acids. Germline loops: CDR1 MDHEN, CDR2 SYDVKM. The CDR3 nucleotides read TGTGCCAGCAGTTTCTCTCAGGGGAATGAGCAGTTCTTC. It is translated as CASSFSQGNEQFF.

This clonotype appeared a single time. Given a much more abundant clone one base away, this may be a read error. The chain joins TRBV5-1 to TRBJ2-7; D gene unclear. The germline V gene has CDR1 SGHRS and CDR2 YFSETQ. Between the trimmed V and J ends, which lost 2 bases and 4 bases, there was a span of 10 bases. The CDR3 spans 13 residues. Here the CDR3 reads CASSFGPQYEQYF. CDR3 sequence (DNA): TGCGCCAGCAGCTTCGGACCGCAGTACGAGCAGTACTTC. The whole variable domain, filled in from reference TRBV5-1 and TRBJ2-7, reads KAGVTQTPRYLIKTRGQQVTLSCSPISGHRSVSWYQQTPGQGLQFLFEYFSETQRNKGNFPGRFSGRQFSNSRSEMNVSTLELGDSALYLCASSFGPQYEQYFGPGTRLTVT.